The subject of this entry is one T cell receptor (beta chain). Its antigen remains unidentified. The germline V gene has CDR1 SGHTS and CDR2 YDEGEE. The CDR3 consists of 15 residues. TRB rearrangements were amplified by touch-down multiplex PCR with mixed TRB-A/B primers. TCRdb re-called the multiplex PCR reads and gives one entry per CDR3 protein, without DNA. In all, the sample yields fewer than 10,000 distinct CDR3 sequences. The data belong to a study of T cell clusters in autoimmune cytopenias. Notes on the study in general: Physiological T cell clusters of healthy donors were apparently absent in primary autoimmune cytopenia patients.

TRB amplification used around 0.25 ug of peripheral blood genomic DNA. The sequence derives from a human donor with an autoimmune cytopenia or autoimmune hepatitis (not recorded which). Material for sequencing was peripheral blood. This chain connects TRBV5-8 to TRBJ1-5. CDR3 protein: CASSSTWTARQPQHF.